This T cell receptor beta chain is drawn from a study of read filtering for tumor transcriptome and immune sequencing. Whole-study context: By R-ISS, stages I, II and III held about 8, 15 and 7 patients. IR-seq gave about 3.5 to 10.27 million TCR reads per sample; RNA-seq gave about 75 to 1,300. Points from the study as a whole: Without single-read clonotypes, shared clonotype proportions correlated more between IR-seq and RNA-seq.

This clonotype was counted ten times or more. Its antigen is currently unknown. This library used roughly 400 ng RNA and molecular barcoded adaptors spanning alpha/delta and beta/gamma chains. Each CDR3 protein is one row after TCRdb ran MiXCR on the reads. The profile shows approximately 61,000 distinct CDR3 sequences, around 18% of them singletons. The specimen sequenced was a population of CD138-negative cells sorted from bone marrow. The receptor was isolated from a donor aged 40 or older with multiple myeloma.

The CDR3 here is CSAIGSGGLYSPLHF. CDR3 DNA sequence: TGCAGTGCTATTGGGTCAGGGGGTTTGTATTCACCCCTCCACTTT. The gene calls are TRBV20-1 and TRBJ1-6; 7 bases fit TRBD1. The CDR3 runs to 15 residues. After removal of 4 bases from V and 8 bases from J, the junction contained 11 bases not matched to a gene. Looked up from germline, CDR1 is DFQATT and CDR2 is SNEGSKA (reference sequence).